These T cell receptor beta chains were read from a single sample in a study of blood T cells in healthy people across ages. In TCRdb, the 5' RACE reads were re-called with MiXCR into one record per CDR3 protein. The sample consists of 1.5 million to 2 million distinct CDR3 sequences, roughly 28% of them appearing once. Sequencing was carried out using blood. The receptors originated from a woman aged 25 to 39 in good health. Each CDR3 is given with its conserved first and last residue. Fields, in order: clone size, J gene, V gene, D gene, CDR3 protein, CDR3 DNA. D genes are given only for firm matches. Expanded clones get a size class; other rows say once, few or many, or leave the size out.

- | TRBJ2-1 | TRBV5-6 | TRBD2 | CASSLYRAGEENEQFF | TGTGCCAGCAGCTTGTACCGAGCGGGAGAGGAGAATGAGCAGTTCTTC
once | TRBJ2-5 | TRBV7-6 | - | CASSLGTGRDSGTQYF | TGTGCCAGCAGCTTAGGGACAGGCCGGGACTCTGGGACCCAGTACTTC
once | TRBJ1-5 | TRBV2 | - | CASSEVAGNQPQHF | TGTGCCAGCAGTGAAGTAGCGGGGAATCAGCCCCAGCATTTT
- | TRBJ2-1 | TRBV19 | - | CASSIARGVSNEQFF | TGTGCCAGTAGTATAGCCCGGGGAGTTTCTAATGAGCAGTTCTTC
- | TRBJ2-3 | TRBV27 | TRBD2 | CASSFWAGVPDTQYF | TGTGCCAGCAGTTTTTGGGCGGGGGTTCCAGATACGCAGTATTTT
- | TRBJ2-1 | TRBV7-8 | TRBD2 | CASSRGGSGSINGQFF | TGTGCCAGCAGCCGCGGGGGTAGCGGGAGTATAAATGGGCAGTTCTTC
- | TRBJ2-3 | TRBV7-9 | - | CASSWYQYFTETQYF | TGTGCCAGCAGCTGGTATCAGTATTTCACAGAGACGCAGTATTTT
few | TRBJ2-1 | TRBV5-1 | - | CASSLGRRANEQFF | TGCGCCAGCAGCTTGGGCCGACGGGCCAATGAGCAGTTCTTC
few | TRBJ2-7 | TRBV5-1 | - | CASSQSSRAGIYEQYF | TGCGCCAGCAGCCAATCATCGCGGGCGGGTATCTACGAGCAGTACTTC
few | TRBJ1-6 | TRBV5-6 | - | CASSSTGPPLHF | TGTGCCAGCAGTTCGACAGGCCCACCCCTCCACTTT
many | TRBJ1-1 | TRBV18 | - | CASSPDTEAFF | TGTGCCAGCTCACCAGACACTGAAGCTTTCTTT
few | TRBJ1-1 | TRBV15 | - | CATSRGGAEAFF | TGTGCCACCAGCAGAGGTGGGGCTGAAGCTTTCTTT
- | TRBJ1-1 | TRBV12-3/TRBV12-4 | - | CASSPSNRAREAFF | TGTGCCAGTAGTCCCTCCAACAGGGCCCGTGAAGCTTTCTTT
- | TRBJ2-2 | TRBV2 | - | CASSRGNANTGELFF | TGTGCCAGCTCACGGGGCAACGCGAACACCGGGGAGCTGTTTTTT
- | TRBJ2-7 | TRBV3-1 | - | CASSQSDLPYEQYF | TGTGCCAGCAGCCAGAGCGACCTGCCCTACGAGCAGTACTTC
- | TRBJ1-1 | TRBV12-3/TRBV12-4 | TRBD1 | CASYYSGTGNTEAFF | TGTGCCAGCTACTATTCCGGGACAGGGAACACTGAAGCTTTCTTT
many | TRBJ2-7 | TRBV6-2/TRBV6-3 | - | CASHDSGTSYEQYF | TGTGCCAGCCACGATTCCGGGACATCCTACGAGCAGTACTTC
- | TRBJ1-4 | TRBV20-1 | - | CSAPRVENEKLFF | TGCAGTGCCCCGAGAGTCGAGAATGAAAAACTGTTTTTT
few | TRBJ2-3 | TRBV20-1 | TRBD2 | CSARDMASGGANTQYF | TGCAGTGCTAGAGATATGGCTAGCGGGGGGGCGAATACGCAGTATTTT
few | TRBJ1-2 | TRBV6-5 | - | CAIGRGSGYTF | TGTGCCATCGGGCGGGGCTCTGGCTACACCTTC
few | TRBJ1-1 | TRBV29-1 | TRBD1 | CSVARDSGDTEAFF | TGCAGCGTTGCTCGGGACAGCGGGGACACTGAAGCTTTCTTT
many | TRBJ2-7 | TRBV27 | TRBD1 | CASSRSGTGSGEQYF | TGTGCCAGCAGTAGGTCCGGGACAGGGTCGGGCGAGCAGTACTTC
many | TRBJ1-2 | TRBV7-9 | - | CASSTAGAAYGYTF | TGTGCCAGCAGCACCGCGGGGGCAGCCTATGGCTACACCTTC
- | TRBJ1-5 | TRBV3-1 | - | CASSQDLGKGQPQHF | TGTGCCAGCAGCCAAGATCTAGGGAAAGGACAGCCCCAGCATTTT